A single sample gave rise to the 2 T cell receptor beta chains below, sequenced in a study of neurological immune-mediated disorders. One entry per CDR3 protein, called by TCRdb with MiXCR from the 5' RACE reads. The table lists approximately 48,000 distinct CDR3 sequences, 3% to 3.5% of them singletons, with roughly 16% in the top ten. Sequencing used PBMCs. These receptors came from a woman in her forties or fifties with multiple sclerosis.

This clonotype has ten or more counts. V and J are TRBV5-1 and TRBJ2-5, with D perhaps assigned TRBD1 or TRBD2 (5 bases each). The germline gives CDR1 SGHRS, CDR2 YFSETQ. Trimming removed 3 bases from V and 2 bases from J, with 11 bases in between. The length of the CDR3 is 14 residues. The CDR3 loop reads CASSYPGQQETQYF. In nucleotides, the CDR3 is TGCGCCAGCAGCTACCCGGGGCAACAAGAGACCCAGTACTTC. The whole variable domain, remainder taken from reference TRBV5-1 and TRBJ2-5, is KAGVTQTPRYLIKTRGQQVTLSCSPISGHRSVSWYQQTPGQGLQFLFEYFSETQRNKGNFPGRFSGRQFSNSRSEMNVSTLELGDSALYLCASSYPGQQETQYFGPGTRLLVL.

This clonotype was detected many times. This chain joins TRBV20-1 and TRBJ2-5, with D perhaps TRBD2 (6 bases). The CDR3 contains 12 residues. Trimming stripped 7 bases from V and 0 bases from J, with 9 bases between. From germline, CDR1 is DFQATT and CDR2 SNEGSKA (reference sequence). CDR3 coding DNA: TGCAGTGGGGGGAGGAACCAAGAGACCCAGTACTTC. This sequence encodes CSGGRNQETQYF.